One sample yielded the 23 T cell receptor beta chains listed below, sequenced in a study of blood T cell repertoires in COVID-19. The protocol was immunoSEQ multiplex PCR, while the TCRdb copy is restricted to in-frame clones and leaves out a portion. The data show about 77,000 clones, around nine tenths seen once. The sequencing sample was made of peripheral blood. All receptors derive from a woman older than 75 with active or convalescent COVID-19.

About this clone: Other DNA sequences from this sample encode an identical CDR3 as well. The chain joins TRBV30 to TRBJ1-2; D is unclear. Trimming stripped 0 bases from V and 4 bases from J, with 9 bases between. CDR1 and CDR2 (germline): GTSNPN, SVGIG (reference sequence). The CDR3 runs 13 residues. CDR3 bases: TGTGCCTGGAGTGTAAACCGGGGCTATGGCTACACCTTC. Amino acid sequence: CAWSVNRGYGYTF.

This clone appeared once. The identical CDR3 is also encoded by other nucleotide sequences in the sample. The rearrangement joins TRBV28 to TRBJ1-2; D remains unclear. This CDR3 region has 13 residues. From germline, CDR1 is MDHEN and CDR2 SYDVKM. The ends were cut back, 2 bases at V and 1 base at J, with 5 bases in the middle. CDR3 amino acids: CASSLQVNYGYTF. CDR3 nucleotide sequence: TGTGCCAGCAGTTTACAGGTTAACTATGGCTACACCTTC.

The gene calls are TRBV12-1 and TRBJ2-1; the listed D gene, TRBD2, was not tested against the DNA. TRBV12-1 is a documented pseudogene. CDR3 length: 18 residues. CDR3 amino acids: CASSSGGTSGGDRNEQFF. The CDR3 DNA is TGTGCCAGCAGCTCCGGAGGGACTAGCGGGGGGGACCGCAATGAGCAGTTCTTC.

The rearrangement uses TRBV3-1 (or the pseudogene TRBV3-2) and TRBJ2-2, with 11 bases fitting TRBD2. Germline lookup yields CDR1 LGHDT and CDR2 YNNKEL (reference sequence). This CDR3 has 18 residues. V lost 4 bases to trimming and J lost 2 bases; unmatched junction nucleotides: 9. In DNA, the CDR3 is TGTGCCAGCAGCCCAGAGGTCCTAGCGGGGGGCAACACCGGGGAGCTGTTTTTT. Translation: CASSPEVLAGGNTGELFF.

The table lists this clone with a count of one. The genes are TRBV28 and TRBJ1-4, with D possibly matching TRBD1 (6 bases). There are 14 residues in the CDR3. Germline V gene lookup returns CDR1 MDHEN and CDR2 SYDVKM. V was trimmed by 2 bases and J by 7 bases, leaving 11 bases between them. The CDR3 sequence is CASSLTGSVEKLFF. In DNA form, the CDR3 reads TGTGCCAGCAGTTTAACAGGGTCGGTTGAAAAACTGTTTTTT. The full variable domain, rest sourced from reference TRBV28 and TRBJ1-4, is DVKVTQSSRYLVKRTGEKVFLECVQDMDHENMFWYRQDPGLGLRLIYFSYDVKMKEKGDIPEGYSVSREKKERFSLILESASTNQTSMYLCASSLTGSVEKLFFGSGTQLSVL.

This clone appeared a single time. The chain recombines TRBV6-5 with TRBJ1-5, with D possibly being TRBD1 (5 bases). Germline V gene data show CDR1 as MNHEY and CDR2 as SVGAGI. CDR3 size: 13 residues. V gave up 8 bases and J gave up 8 bases, with 16 bases separating them. The chain's CDR3 is CASWGGVVEPQHF. CDR3 DNA: TGTGCCAGCTGGGGCGGGGTAGTTGAGCCCCAGCATTTT.

The chain has TRBV9 and TRBJ1-2; possible D gene TRBD1, 5 bases. Trimming stripped 4 bases from V and 4 bases from J, with 20 bases between. There are 16 residues in the CDR3. Germline loops: CDR1 SGDLS, CDR2 YYNGEE. The CDR3 region has the DNA TGTGCCAGCAGCTCCCGATCGGTGGACAACCGCTATGGCTACACCTTC. It translates to CASSSRSVDNRYGYTF.

The rearrangement joins TRBV3-1 (or the pseudogene TRBV3-2) to TRBJ2-1, with 9 bases that match TRBD2. The J segment lost 6 bases and the V segment lost 4 bases, leaving 16 bases of the junction unmatched. Germline CDR1 and CDR2: LGHDT and YNNKEL (reference sequence). The CDR3 sequence is 18 residues long. CDR3 coding DNA: TGTGCCAGCAGCCCAACGCAAACGAGCGGGGGGCCAATCAATGAGCAGTTCTTC. Amino acids: CASSPTQTSGGPINEQFF.

V is TRBV30 and J is TRBJ1-3, with TRBD1 matching over 7 bases. Germline V gene data show CDR1 as GTSNPN and CDR2 as SVGIG (reference sequence). The CDR3 has 15 amino acids. V trimming: 7 bases; J trimming: 0 bases; junction bases outside the gene matches: 9. CDR3 region: CALLGQVPSGNTIYF. CDR3 nucleotide sequence: TGTGCCTTGTTAGGACAGGTCCCCTCTGGAAACACCATATATTTT.

This chain connects TRBV6-5 to TRBJ2-1; TRBD1 matches at 9 bases. Germline lookup yields CDR1 MNHEY and CDR2 SVGAGI. The CDR3 totals 14 residues. V was pared by 8 bases and J by 2 bases, with 4 bases of the junction left unmatched. The CDR3: CASWGTGPYNEQFF. In DNA form, the CDR3 reads TGTGCCAGCTGGGGGACAGGGCCCTACAATGAGCAGTTCTTC.

The chain couples TRBV4-2 to TRBJ1-2; TRBD1 matches 7 bases. The V gene end was trimmed by 4 bases and the J gene end by 2 bases; junction bases not matched to a gene: 22. Germline CDR1 reads LGHNA; CDR2 reads YNFKEQ. CDR3 length: 20 residues. Here the CDR3 reads CASSLKQGSESSEANYGYTF. The DNA for the CDR3 is TGTGCCAGCAGCCTCAAACAGGGGTCCGAAAGTAGTGAGGCCAACTATGGCTACACCTTC.

This sequence joins TRBV5-1 and TRBJ2-2; TRBD1 matches 7 bases. Per the germline V gene, CDR1 is SGHRS and CDR2 is YFSETQ. CDR3 length equals 18 residues. The junction had 9 bases not matched to a gene; V was cut back by 0 bases and J by 1 base. The CDR3 sequence is CASSLGDRARMNTGELFF. The DNA of the CDR3 is TGCGCCAGCAGCTTGGGGGACAGAGCCCGAATGAACACCGGGGAGCTGTTTTTT.

A few counts support this clone. The rearrangement uses TRBV6-1 and TRBJ2-7; D is ambiguous. V shed 3 bases and J shed 4 bases, with 10 bases lying between them. This CDR3 has 13 residues. The germline V gene encodes CDR1 MNHNS and CDR2 SASEGT. The CDR3 DNA follows: TGTGCCAGCAGTGATTCGAACTTGTACGAGCAGTACTTC. Its translation: CASSDSNLYEQYF.

A remark on this clone: Other nucleotide sequences from this sample produce the same CDR3. This chain connects TRBV7-2 to TRBJ1-5, with D possibly TRBD1 on 6 matching bases. Germline V CDR1 and CDR2: SGHTA, FQGNSA. The CDR3 is made up of 14 amino acids. Trimming shortened V by 5 bases and J by 3 bases, and 11 bases separated the two germline ends. The CDR3 coding sequence is TGTGCCAGCAGCCCACAGGGTTCCAATCAGCCCCAGCATTTT. It is translated as CASSPQGSNQPQHF.

The V call is TRBV25-1, the J call TRBJ1-6; 8 nucleotides line up with TRBD1. Per germline, CDR1 MGHDK and CDR2 SYGVNS. The CDR3 contains 17 residues. Germline trimming cut 2 bases from V and 0 bases from J; bases unmatched to any gene: 3. CDR3 sequence (DNA): TGTGCCAGCAGTGAAGGGACAGGATACTCCTATAATTCACCCCTCCACTTT. It yields the protein CASSEGTGYSYNSPLHF.

The chain has TRBV27 and TRBJ1-1; TRBD1 agrees at 7 bases. This CDR3 region has 15 residues. In germline, CDR1 is MNHEY, CDR2 SMNVEV (reference sequence). V was clipped by 4 bases and J by 0 bases; unmatched bases: 5. The CDR3 DNA sequence: TGTGCCAGCAGTTCTTGGACAGGTCTGAACACTGAAGCTTTCTTT. Its translation: CASSSWTGLNTEAFF.

The V call is TRBV18, the J call TRBJ2-7; tentatively, D is TRBD1 (7 bases). Germline CDR1 is KGHSH and CDR2 is LQKENI. The CDR3 length is 14 residues. With 3 bases removed from V and 6 bases from J, the gap between germline ends came to 15 bases. The CDR3 nucleotides are TGTGCCAGCTCACCTTACCAGGGGGGAGGCGAGCAGTACTTC. Amino acid sequence: CASSPYQGGGEQYF.

In this sample, this clone turned up a few times. The V gene is TRBV5-4, the J gene TRBJ1-6; TRBD1 is a possible D gene (5 bases). This CDR3 region has 14 residues. Trimming removed 3 bases from V and 7 bases from J, with 11 bases in between. Per germline, CDR1 SGHNT and CDR2 YYREEE (reference sequence). The DNA for the CDR3 is TGTGCCAGCAGCTCAGGGAAAGAGAATTCACCCCTCCACTTT. It codes for CASSSGKENSPLHF.

The CDR3 sequence is CASSFEGSANSPLHF. The DNA of the CDR3 is TGCGCCAGCAGCTTTGAGGGCAGCGCCAATTCACCCCTCCACTTT. This sequence joins TRBV5-1 and TRBJ1-6; D is undetermined. V was cut by 2 bases and J by 7 bases, with 13 bases left in between. The CDR3 spans 15 residues. Germline CDR1 SGHRS, CDR2 YFSETQ.

The chain uses TRBV28 and TRBJ1-1, with D possibly TRBD1 on 5 matching bases. Germline CDR1 MDHEN, CDR2 SYDVKM. V dropped 1 base and J dropped 4 bases, with 10 bases sitting between them. The CDR3 has 14 residues. The CDR3 spells CASSLSARGTEAFF. In DNA form, the CDR3 reads TGTGCCAGCAGTTTATCGGCTAGGGGCACTGAAGCTTTCTTT.

This CDR3 is CASSSGDGHYGYTF. The CDR3 nucleotides are TGTGCCAGCAGCTCGGGGGATGGACACTATGGCTACACCTTC. The chain combines TRBV5-6 with TRBJ1-2; tentatively, D is TRBD1 (5 bases). The CDR3 sequence is 14 residues long. Germline CDR1 SGHDT, CDR2 YYEEEE. V was clipped by 3 bases and J by 3 bases, with 12 bases between them.

The chain has TRBV12-3 or TRBV12-4 and TRBJ2-7; 9 bases agree with TRBD1. This CDR3 region has 13 residues. Trimming removed 6 bases from V and 7 bases from J; junction bases left unmatched: 7. As DNA, the CDR3 is TGTGCCAGCAGCGGACAGGGGATGGGGGAGCAGTACTTC. It translates to CASSGQGMGEQYF.

The gene calls are TRBV19 and TRBJ2-1, with 11 bases identical to TRBD1. This CDR3 has 14 residues. Germline CDR1 LNHDA, CDR2 SQIVND (reference sequence). Trimming cost V 5 bases and J 6 bases; bases outside gene matches: 3. CDR3: CASSPGTGGNEQFF. In DNA form, the CDR3 reads TGTGCCAGTAGTCCCGGGACAGGGGGCAATGAGCAGTTCTTC.